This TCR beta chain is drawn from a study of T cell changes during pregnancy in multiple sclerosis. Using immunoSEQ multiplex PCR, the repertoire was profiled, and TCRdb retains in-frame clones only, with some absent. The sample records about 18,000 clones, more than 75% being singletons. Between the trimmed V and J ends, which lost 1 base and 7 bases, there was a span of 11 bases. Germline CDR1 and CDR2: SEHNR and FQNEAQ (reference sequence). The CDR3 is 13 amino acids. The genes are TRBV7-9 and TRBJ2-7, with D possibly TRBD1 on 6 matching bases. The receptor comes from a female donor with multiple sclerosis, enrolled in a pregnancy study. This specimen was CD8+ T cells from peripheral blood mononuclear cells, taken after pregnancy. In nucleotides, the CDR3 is TGTGCCAGCAGCTTAGGGTTAAGGGGGGAGCAGTACTTC. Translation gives CASSLGLRGEQYF. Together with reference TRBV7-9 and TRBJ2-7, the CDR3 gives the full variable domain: DTGVSQNPRHKITKRGQNVTFRCDPISEHNRLYWYRQTLGQGPEFLTYFQNEAQLEKSRLLSDRFSAERPKGSFSTLEIQRTEQGDSAMYLCASSLGLRGEQYFGPGTRLTVT.